This T cell receptor (beta chain) was identified during a study of Graves' ophthalmopathy and Graves' hyperthyroidism. CDR3 size: 16 residues. V lost 3 bases, J lost 5 bases, and 8 bases stayed unmatched. Germline V gene lookup returns CDR1 MGHDK and CDR2 SYGVNS. This clonotype was counted ten times or more. For repertoire sequencing, the TCR beta CDR3 regions were amplified from RNA transcripts. The workflow started with a first-round RT-PCR run with HTBI primers and then moved on to a second-round multiplex PCR. MiXCR, run by TCRdb on the multiplex PCR reads, gives a single entry per CDR3 protein. This sample has roughly 420,000 distinct CDR3 sequences, with 21% found just once.

This clonotype was sampled from a woman aged 18-29 years with stable Graves' hyperthyroidism. The sequenced material came from peripheral blood. The chain links TRBV25-1 to TRBJ2-5; TRBD1 aligns across 11 bases. The CDR3 sequence is CASSDADRGRQETQYF. In DNA, the CDR3 is TGTGCCAGCAGTGACGCGGACAGGGGGCGGCAGGAGACCCAGTACTTC.